This TCR beta chain stems from a study of T cell changes during pregnancy in multiple sclerosis. This table comes from immunoSEQ multiplex PCR, and its TCRdb copy is limited to in-frame clones, with some not included. The sample comprises over 35,000 clones, 85% to 95% of which are singletons, and 7.5% to 9.5% rests with the top ten. The length of the CDR3 is 13 residues. From germline, CDR1 is SQVTM and CDR2 ANQGSEA. Trimming stripped 1 base from V and 7 bases from J, with 10 bases between. The source is a female donor with multiple sclerosis, enrolled in a pregnancy study. Source: CD8+ T cells from peripheral blood mononuclear cells, taken in the third trimester of pregnancy. The gene calls are TRBV29-1 and TRBJ2-2; weak D call: TRBD2 (6 bases). The DNA of the CDR3 is TGCAGCGTTGAAGGGTCGACTAGCGGGGAGCTGTTTTTT. This gives the protein CSVEGSTSGELFF.